This is a list of T cell receptor beta chains from one sample in a study of blood T cell repertoires in COVID-19. TCRdb's table, derived via immunoSEQ multiplex PCR, lists solely in-frame clones and lacks some. The table includes about 250,000 clones, roughly 77% detected once. Sequenced input: peripheral blood. Receptors were obtained from a woman over 75 with acute or convalescent COVID-19. Each CDR3 is given with its conserved first and last residue. The D gene is left open where the match is weak. Size is stated for part of the rows, as once, few or many counts, or as a class when the clone is expanded.

j_call: TRBJ1-3; d_call: TRBD1; clone_size: -; v_call: TRBV3-1/TRBV3-2; cdr3_aa: CASSPGTGGNTIYF; cdr3_nt: TGTGCCAGCAGCCCGGGGACAGGGGGAAACACCATATATTTT
j_call: TRBJ2-7; d_call: TRBD2; clone_size: -; v_call: TRBV11-3; cdr3_aa: CASSRLAGVLREQYF; cdr3_nt: TGTGCCAGCAGCCGACTAGCGGGAGTCCTTCGGGAGCAGTACTTC
j_call: TRBJ2-1; d_call: TRBD2; clone_size: -; v_call: TRBV7-2; cdr3_aa: CASRTSGGYGEQFF; cdr3_nt: TGTGCCAGCAGGACTAGCGGGGGATATGGTGAGCAGTTCTTC
j_call: TRBJ1-5; d_call: -; clone_size: once; v_call: TRBV4-1; cdr3_aa: CASSQEPRGGLSQPQHF; cdr3_nt: TGCGCCAGCAGCCAAGAGCCGCGGGGGGGGCTTAGTCAGCCCCAGCATTTT
j_call: TRBJ1-2; d_call: TRBD1; clone_size: -; v_call: TRBV3-1/TRBV3-2; cdr3_aa: CASNPGQGLSSF; cdr3_nt: TGTGCCAGCAACCCGGGACAGGGGCTCTCTTCTTTC
j_call: TRBJ1-5; d_call: -; clone_size: -; v_call: TRBV15; cdr3_aa: CATSREGGQPQHF; cdr3_nt: TGTGCCACCAGCAGAGAGGGAGGTCAGCCCCAGCATTTT
j_call: TRBJ1-1; d_call: -; clone_size: -; v_call: TRBV5-1; cdr3_aa: CASKITANTEAFF; cdr3_nt: TGCGCCAGCAAAATCACAGCCAACACTGAAGCTTTCTTT
j_call: TRBJ1-3; d_call: TRBD1; clone_size: once; v_call: TRBV7-8; cdr3_aa: CASSQSTGVSGNTIYF; cdr3_nt: TGTGCCAGCAGCCAAAGCACAGGGGTCTCTGGAAACACCATATATTTT
j_call: TRBJ2-3; d_call: -; clone_size: few; v_call: TRBV7-6; cdr3_aa: CASSLAVQGKINTQYF; cdr3_nt: TGTGCCAGCAGCTTAGCAGTACAGGGCAAAATCAATACGCAGTATTTT
j_call: TRBJ2-5; d_call: TRBD1; clone_size: -; v_call: TRBV7-9; cdr3_aa: CASSPGTGSIETQYF; cdr3_nt: TGTGCCAGCAGCCCTGGGACAGGGTCTATCGAGACCCAGTACTTC
j_call: TRBJ2-3; d_call: TRBD1; clone_size: few; v_call: TRBV7-9; cdr3_aa: CASSWGQGGLDTQYF; cdr3_nt: TGTGCCAGCAGTTGGGGACAGGGAGGTTTGGATACGCAGTATTTT
j_call: TRBJ2-3; d_call: -; clone_size: -; v_call: TRBV11-2; cdr3_aa: CASSTWKGGSWGTQYF; cdr3_nt: TGTGCCAGCAGCACGTGGAAGGGGGGGTCCTGGGGTACGCAGTATTTT
j_call: TRBJ2-5; d_call: -; clone_size: few; v_call: TRBV6-5; cdr3_aa: CASSYSGGTQYF; cdr3_nt: TGTGCCAGCAGTTACTCTGGGGGGACCCAGTACTTC
j_call: TRBJ2-7; d_call: -; clone_size: -; v_call: TRBV19; cdr3_aa: CASSPTGSRVKQYF; cdr3_nt: TGTGCCAGTAGTCCGACCGGATCGCGGGTGAAGCAGTACTTC
j_call: TRBJ2-1; d_call: -; clone_size: -; v_call: TRBV6-5; cdr3_aa: CASSYSGRGPHNEQFF; cdr3_nt: TGTGCCAGCAGTTACTCGGGGCGGGGGCCCCACAATGAGCAGTTCTTC
j_call: TRBJ2-5; d_call: TRBD2; clone_size: once; v_call: TRBV10-1; cdr3_aa: CASSESSGRLETQYF; cdr3_nt: TGCGCCAGCAGTGAGTCGAGCGGGAGGCTGGAGACCCAGTACTTC
j_call: TRBJ1-3; d_call: -; clone_size: few; v_call: TRBV5-1; cdr3_aa: CASSQTGNTIYF; cdr3_nt: TGCGCCAGCAGCCAGACTGGAAACACCATATATTTT
j_call: TRBJ2-1; d_call: TRBD1; clone_size: -; v_call: TRBV19; cdr3_aa: CASSRGQYSQSRVNEQFF; cdr3_nt: TGTGCCAGTAGTAGGGGACAGTATTCTCAGTCTAGGGTCAATGAGCAGTTCTTC
j_call: TRBJ1-1; d_call: -; clone_size: -; v_call: TRBV6-5; cdr3_aa: CASSLRQLNTEAFF; cdr3_nt: TGTGCCAGCAGCCTTAGACAGCTGAACACTGAAGCTTTCTTT
j_call: TRBJ2-5; d_call: TRBD2; clone_size: -; v_call: TRBV7-2; cdr3_aa: CASGGGGAEAKTQYF; cdr3_nt: TGTGCCAGCGGAGGCGGGGGGGCGGAGGCGAAGACCCAGTACTTC
j_call: TRBJ2-4; d_call: TRBD2; clone_size: -; v_call: TRBV15; cdr3_aa: CATSSPNRTSGLAKNIQYF; cdr3_nt: TGTGCCACCAGCAGTCCAAATAGGACTAGCGGATTAGCCAAAAACATTCAGTACTTC
j_call: TRBJ2-2; d_call: TRBD2; clone_size: few; v_call: TRBV5-1; cdr3_aa: CASSLMQRENTGELFF; cdr3_nt: TGCGCCAGCAGCTTGATGCAGCGGGAAAACACCGGGGAGCTGTTTTTT
j_call: TRBJ2-1; d_call: -; clone_size: few; v_call: TRBV3-1/TRBV3-2; cdr3_aa: CASSTPLGANEQFF; cdr3_nt: TGTGCCAGCAGCACCCCCCTGGGGGCCAATGAGCAGTTCTTC
j_call: TRBJ1-3; d_call: -; clone_size: -; v_call: TRBV14; cdr3_aa: CASSQVWGLGNTIYF; cdr3_nt: TGTGCCAGCAGCCAGGTTTGGGGGCTCGGAAACACCATATATTTT
j_call: TRBJ1-2; d_call: TRBD1; clone_size: -; v_call: TRBV4-1; cdr3_aa: CASSQDPGGAYYGYTF; cdr3_nt: TGCGCCAGCAGCCAAGATCCAGGGGGCGCATACTATGGCTACACCTTC
j_call: TRBJ2-7; d_call: TRBD2; clone_size: -; v_call: TRBV13; cdr3_aa: CASRRGGPGLAKDEQYF; cdr3_nt: TGTGCCAGCAGGCGTGGAGGGCCGGGACTAGCGAAGGACGAGCAGTACTTC
j_call: TRBJ2-3; d_call: -; clone_size: -; v_call: TRBV11-3; cdr3_aa: CASSRLSTDTQYF; cdr3_nt: TGTGCCAGCAGCCGTCTCAGCACAGATACGCAGTATTTT
j_call: TRBJ1-6; d_call: -; clone_size: few; v_call: TRBV11-2; cdr3_aa: CASSLDSRSPLHF; cdr3_nt: TGTGCCAGCAGCTTAGATTCCCGGTCACCCCTCCACTTT
j_call: TRBJ2-5; d_call: -; clone_size: -; v_call: TRBV5-1; cdr3_aa: CASSLGTRLEETQYF; cdr3_nt: TGCGCCAGCAGCTTGGGGACTCGCCTTGAGGAGACCCAGTACTTC
j_call: TRBJ1-4; d_call: TRBD1; clone_size: -; v_call: TRBV5-8; cdr3_aa: CASSQGQGGEKLFF; cdr3_nt: TGTGCCAGCAGCCAGGGACAGGGAGGTGAAAAACTGTTTTTT
j_call: TRBJ2-3; d_call: TRBD2; clone_size: -; v_call: TRBV5-4; cdr3_aa: CASSLAALAGGTDTQYF; cdr3_nt: TGTGCCAGCAGCTTGGCCGCACTAGCGGGTGGCACAGATACGCAGTATTTT
j_call: TRBJ2-1; d_call: TRBD2; clone_size: -; v_call: TRBV5-1; cdr3_aa: CASSSSGGTYNEQFF; cdr3_nt: TGCGCCAGCAGCTCTAGCGGGGGGACCTACAATGAGCAGTTCTTC
j_call: TRBJ1-2; d_call: -; clone_size: -; v_call: TRBV10-3; cdr3_aa: CAISGEGTSGYTF; cdr3_nt: TGTGCCATCAGTGGGGAGGGCACTAGCGGCTACACCTTC
j_call: TRBJ1-4; d_call: TRBD1; clone_size: few; v_call: TRBV11-2; cdr3_aa: CASSVLQGTALHEKLFF; cdr3_nt: TGTGCCAGCAGCGTTCTACAAGGGACAGCTCTCCATGAAAAACTGTTTTTT
j_call: TRBJ2-1; d_call: TRBD2; clone_size: -; v_call: TRBV6-1; cdr3_aa: CASSEKRGGSSEQFF; cdr3_nt: TGTGCCAGCAGTGAAAAGCGGGGGGGATCTAGTGAGCAGTTCTTC
j_call: TRBJ2-7; d_call: -; clone_size: -; v_call: TRBV5-1; cdr3_aa: CASSPGQYYEQYF; cdr3_nt: TGCGCCAGCAGCCCAGGACAGTACTACGAGCAGTACTTC
j_call: TRBJ1-4; d_call: TRBD1; clone_size: once; v_call: TRBV9; cdr3_aa: CASSLGGGGVGEKLFF; cdr3_nt: TGTGCCAGCAGCCTAGGTGGAGGGGGCGTAGGGGAAAAACTGTTTTTT
j_call: TRBJ1-3; d_call: -; clone_size: -; v_call: TRBV7-2; cdr3_aa: CASSLSAARNTIYF; cdr3_nt: TGTGCCAGCAGCTTATCCGCGGCTCGAAACACCATATATTTT
j_call: TRBJ2-1; d_call: TRBD2; clone_size: once; v_call: TRBV9; cdr3_aa: CASSVAGPSGSNNEQFF; cdr3_nt: TGTGCCAGCAGCGTAGCTGGTCCTAGCGGGAGTAACAATGAGCAGTTCTTC
j_call: TRBJ1-4; d_call: -; clone_size: -; v_call: TRBV19; cdr3_aa: CASRDGTLGGEKLFF; cdr3_nt: TGTGCCAGTAGGGACGGGACTTTGGGAGGTGAAAAACTGTTTTTT
j_call: TRBJ1-1; d_call: TRBD1; clone_size: -; v_call: TRBV3-1/TRBV3-2; cdr3_aa: CASSQTGVRNTEAFF; cdr3_nt: TGTGCCAGCAGCCAAACAGGGGTTAGGAACACTGAAGCTTTCTTT
j_call: TRBJ2-7; d_call: TRBD2; clone_size: few; v_call: TRBV4-1; cdr3_aa: CASSQDFSGRAYEQYF; cdr3_nt: TGCGCCAGCAGCCAAGATTTTTCCGGGAGGGCCTACGAGCAGTACTTC
j_call: TRBJ1-1; d_call: -; clone_size: -; v_call: TRBV7-9; cdr3_aa: CASSFTAHYTEAFF; cdr3_nt: TGTGCCAGCAGCTTTACAGCCCACTACACTGAAGCTTTCTTT
j_call: TRBJ2-2; d_call: -; clone_size: -; v_call: TRBV19; cdr3_aa: CASSMEGANTGELFF; cdr3_nt: TGTGCCAGTAGTATGGAGGGAGCGAACACCGGGGAGCTGTTTTTT
j_call: TRBJ2-4; d_call: -; clone_size: -; v_call: TRBV12-5; cdr3_aa: CASGLGTSSGPNIQYF; cdr3_nt: TGTGCTAGTGGTTTGGGCACTTCCAGCGGGCCTAACATTCAGTACTTC
j_call: TRBJ2-3; d_call: TRBD2; clone_size: -; v_call: TRBV7-8; cdr3_aa: CASSSGLASDTQYF; cdr3_nt: TGTGCCAGCAGCTCGGGACTAGCCTCCGATACGCAGTATTTT
j_call: TRBJ1-2; d_call: TRBD1; clone_size: many; v_call: TRBV7-9; cdr3_aa: CASSSTDRAGYTF; cdr3_nt: TGTGCCAGCAGCTCCACCGACAGGGCTGGCTACACCTTC
j_call: TRBJ1-2; d_call: TRBD1; clone_size: few; v_call: TRBV5-1; cdr3_aa: CASREGAYGYTF; cdr3_nt: TGCGCCAGCCGCGAGGGGGCATATGGCTACACCTTC
j_call: TRBJ2-3; d_call: -; clone_size: -; v_call: TRBV12-5; cdr3_aa: CASGLDSVQTDTQYF; cdr3_nt: TGTGCTAGTGGTTTGGACTCCGTACAGACAGATACGCAGTATTTT